Shown below are 2 T cell receptor beta chains from a single sample sequenced in a study of T-cell memory formation after mild COVID-19. From the 5' RACE reads, TCRdb called clonotypes with MiXCR, one entry per CDR3 protein. Altogether 500,000 to 600,000 distinct CDR3 sequences are present, about 20% being singletons, with the ten largest covering about 12%. Sequenced: PBMCs or a T cell subset sorted from them (not recorded which). These receptors all stem from an adult woman who had mild COVID-19 (a few samples of this study predate the infection). Cell type and time point are not known.

The chain uses TRBV11-2 and TRBJ2-7; 9 bases are shared with TRBD1. The V and J ends lost 8 bases and 5 bases, in that order; junction bases with no gene match: 7. Germline values: CDR1 SGHAT, CDR2 FQNNGV. The CDR3 loop spans 13 amino acids. CDR3 region: CASCWDRANEQYF. CDR3 coding DNA: TGTGCCAGCTGCTGGGACAGGGCGAACGAGCAGTACTTC. The whole variable domain, filled in from reference TRBV11-2 and TRBJ2-7, reads EAGVAQSPRYKIIEKRQSVAFWCNPISGHATLYWYQQILGQGPKLLIQFQNNGVVDDSQLPKDRFSAERLKGVDSTLKIQPAKLEDSAVYLCASCWDRANEQYFGPGTRLTVT.

Only a few counts were recorded for this clonotype. The rearrangement uses TRBV4-1 and TRBJ2-7; TRBD2 aligns across 8 bases. Germline V lookup: CDR1 MGHRA, CDR2 YSYEKL. The CDR3 runs to 17 residues. Unmatched junction bases numbered 11, after V lost 0 bases and J lost 4 bases. The DNA of the CDR3 is TGCGCCAGCAGCCAAGATTGGGGTAGCGGGGACCTATACGAGCAGTACTTC. It encodes CASSQDWGSGDLYEQYF.